These 27 T cell receptor beta chains share one sample of origin, sequenced in a study of identical twins. TCRdb called the 5' RACE reads again in MiXCR, with one record for every CDR3 protein. This sample has about 520,000 distinct CDR3 sequences; under 25% occur once, and the top ten carry 0.75% to 0.95%. This sample also belongs to another study, concerning T cells expressing NK-cell markers.

The sample comprised CD4+ T cells sorted from blood. These receptors were taken from a woman between 18 and 30 years old in good health.

The V call is TRBV6-2 or TRBV6-3, the J call TRBJ2-7, with 7 bases matching TRBD2. The V gene end was trimmed by 2 bases and the J gene end by 4 bases; junction bases not matched to a gene: 5. This CDR3 is 14 amino acids long. CDR1 and CDR2 from the germline V gene are MNHEY and SVGEGT. CDR3 in DNA: TGTGCCAGCAGTTACCAACTAGCGAGGTACGAGCAGTACTTC. Residues: CASSYQLARYEQYF.

This clonotype showed up just a few times. This chain connects TRBV29-1 to TRBJ2-1; 7 bases are shared with TRBD1. Losses at the gene ends were 4 bases for V and 3 bases for J; bases not matched to a gene: 6. CDR1 and CDR2 (germline): SQVTM, ANQGSEA. The CDR3 loop spans 14 amino acids. In DNA, the CDR3 is TGCAGCGTTGGGGACAGCATCCTCTACAATGAGCAGTTCTTC. Amino acids: CSVGDSILYNEQFF.

This clonotype occurred many times. The chain links TRBV6-5 to TRBJ2-1; D could derive from TRBD1 or TRBD2 (5 bases each). The CDR3 has 16 amino acids. The germline CDR1 and CDR2 sequences are MNHEY and SVGAGI. The V end lost 2 bases, the J end lost 4 bases, and 15 bases lay between the germline ends. The CDR3 DNA sequence: TGTGCCAGCAGTTACAATCCGGGGACCCCTTACAATGAGCAGTTCTTC. It specifies CASSYNPGTPYNEQFF.

The chain employs TRBV27 and TRBJ2-7, with TRBD1 as a possible D gene (7 bases). Trimming took 5 bases from V and 5 from J, leaving 22 bases between them. Germline values: CDR1 MNHEY, CDR2 SMNVEV (reference sequence). This CDR3 is built from 16 residues. The CDR3 loop is CASSSNTGDFYDEQYF. Written as DNA, the CDR3 is TGTGCCAGCAGTAGCAATACAGGGGACTTTTACGACGAGCAGTACTTC.

J is TRBJ2-5 and V is TRBV20-1; 8 bases are shared with TRBD2. The CDR3 is 13 residues long. The ends lost 5 bases at V and 2 bases at J; junction bases unmatched: 4. Germline values: CDR1 DFQATT, CDR2 SNEGSKA (reference sequence). The CDR3 protein is CSAVGGGQETQYF. CDR3 sequence (DNA): TGCAGTGCTGTAGGCGGGGGGCAAGAGACCCAGTACTTC.

The V gene is TRBV3-1, the J gene TRBJ2-7; unclear D gene. Germline CDR1 reads LGHDT; CDR2 reads YNNKEL (reference sequence). The CDR3 length is 12 residues. Trimming stripped 6 bases from V and 3 bases from J, with 9 bases between. This CDR3 reads CASSRSGYEQYF. The CDR3 bases are TGTGCCAGCAGTCGTTCAGGCTACGAGCAGTACTTC.

The chain couples TRBV12-3 or TRBV12-4 to TRBJ2-7; no firm D call. This CDR3 is built from 12 residues. The ends were cut back, 5 bases at V and 5 bases at J, with 10 bases in the middle. CDR3 amino acids: CASSRAPNEQYF. The CDR3 coding sequence is TGTGCCAGCAGTCGGGCCCCGAACGAGCAGTACTTC.

This chain links TRBV20-1 with TRBJ1-1, with TRBD1 matching 10 bases. Germline V gives CDR1 DFQATT, CDR2 SNEGSKA (reference sequence). The CDR3 spans 14 residues. V lost 6 bases and J lost 5; bases outside the gene matches: 9. This chain's CDR3 is CSARRQGARTEAFF. Written as DNA, the CDR3 is TGCAGTGCGAGACGACAGGGGGCGAGGACTGAAGCTTTCTTT.

The sample holds a few counts of this clonotype. This chain links TRBV20-1 with TRBJ2-7, with D possibly being TRBD1 (6 bases). The CDR3 runs to 13 residues. Germline values: CDR1 DFQATT, CDR2 SNEGSKA (reference sequence). Trimming cost V 5 bases and J 4 bases, with 15 bases left between them. DNA for the CDR3: TGCAGTGCTGACCTCCGGGACAAATACGAGCAGTACTTC. Residues: CSADLRDKYEQYF.

Ten or more counts support this clonotype. This chain uses TRBV20-1 with TRBJ2-7; tentatively, D is TRBD2 (5 bases). With 3 bases removed from V and 6 bases from J, the gap between germline ends came to 15 bases. The CDR3 contains 13 residues. Germline V CDR1 and CDR2: DFQATT, SNEGSKA (reference sequence). The CDR3 DNA is TGCAGTGCTAGGAGGGAGTCCATTGGCGAGCAGTACTTC. It specifies CSARRESIGEQYF.

J is TRBJ2-3 and V is TRBV5-1; D gene unclear. The V and J ends lost 2 bases and 0 bases respectively, with 10 bases between them. CDR1 and CDR2 (germline): SGHRS, YFSETQ. The CDR3 sequence is 15 residues long. CDR3 sequence reads: CASSFPPGSTDTQYF. The DNA of the CDR3 is TGCGCCAGCAGCTTTCCCCCCGGGAGCACAGATACGCAGTATTTT.

This clonotype was recorded many times. The chain joins TRBV12-3 or TRBV12-4 to TRBJ2-3; possibly TRBD2 for D (6 bases). V lost 5 bases and J lost 1, with 7 bases in between. The length of the CDR3 is 13 residues. The CDR3 DNA reads as TGTGCCAGCAGTCAGCGGGGCACAGATACGCAGTATTTT. Amino acids: CASSQRGTDTQYF.

The gene calls are TRBV4-1 and TRBJ2-7; D is undetermined. V lost 0 bases, J lost 3 bases, and 12 bases lay in between. The CDR3 is 15 residues long. Germline V lookup: CDR1 MGHRA, CDR2 YSYEKL. CDR3 in amino acids: CASSQDLGIVYEQYF. The DNA of the CDR3 is TGCGCCAGCAGCCAAGATCTAGGGATTGTCTACGAGCAGTACTTC.

The chain's CDR3 is CSARVGGRPNEQFF. The CDR3 DNA sequence: TGCAGTGCTAGAGTGGGCGGGCGACCCAATGAGCAGTTCTTC. The J gene is TRBJ2-1, the V gene TRBV20-1; tentatively, D is TRBD2 (5 bases). CDR1 is DFQATT and CDR2 is SNEGSKA in the germline V gene (reference sequence). The V end was cut by 1 base, the J end by 6 bases, with 13 bases between. This CDR3 is 14 amino acids long.

This clonotype was seen a single time. The V call is TRBV7-2, the J call TRBJ2-5; tentatively, D is TRBD2 (6 bases). The CDR3 length is 15 residues. The germline gives CDR1 SGHTA, CDR2 FQGNSA. Trimming removed 5 bases from V and 4 bases from J, with 17 bases in between. The CDR3 is CASSPALGGGETQYF. Written as DNA, the CDR3 is TGTGCCAGCAGCCCCGCCTTGGGGGGAGGAGAGACCCAGTACTTC.

The chain employs TRBV5-1 and TRBJ2-2; D perhaps matches TRBD2 (5 bases). The CDR3 is made up of 14 amino acids. Trimming removed 4 bases from V and 7 bases from J, with 14 bases in between. CDR1 is SGHRS, CDR2 YFSETQ, per germline. The CDR3 DNA reads TGCGCCAGCAGCGAGGCAGCGGTCATCGGGGAGCTGTTTTTT. As protein: CASSEAAVIGELFF.

In this sample, this clonotype turned up a few times. The chain has TRBV10-3 and TRBJ2-5; D perhaps matches TRBD2 (6 bases). Trimming left V 7 bases short and J 5 bases short, with 17 bases between. The CDR3 has 14 residues. The germline CDR1 and CDR2 sequences are ENHRY and SYGVKD. CDR3 nucleotide sequence: TGTGCCATCAACTCGGGGGTAAGGGATGAGACCCAGTACTTC. This translates into CAINSGVRDETQYF.

V gene TRBV7-2 combines with J gene TRBJ2-1; the D is unclear. V lost 1 base and J lost 9, with 10 bases in between. CDR1 is SGHTA, CDR2 FQGNSA, per germline. The CDR3 consists of 13 residues. CDR3 protein: CASSLGAQAEQFF. The CDR3 DNA follows: TGTGCCAGCAGCTTAGGGGCGCAGGCTGAGCAGTTCTTC. The variable domain in full, completed from reference TRBV7-2 and TRBJ2-1, reads GAGVSQSPSNKVTEKGKDVELRCDPISGHTALYWYRQSLGQGLEFLIYFQGNSAPDKSGLPSDRFSAERTGGSVSTLTIQRTQQEDSAVYLCASSLGAQAEQFFGPGTRLTVL.

The chain joins TRBV5-5 to TRBJ2-7, with D uncertain. V was trimmed by 4 bases and J by 1 base, leaving 9 bases between them. Germline CDR1 and CDR2: SGHKS and YYEKEE (reference sequence). This CDR3 is built from 13 residues. This CDR3 reads CASSPWISYEQYF. The DNA of the CDR3 is TGTGCCAGCAGCCCATGGATATCCTACGAGCAGTACTTC.

The chain joins TRBV13 to TRBJ2-1; D tentatively fits TRBD1 or TRBD2 (5 bases each). The CDR3 loop spans 14 amino acids. V was trimmed by 7 bases and J by 6 bases, leaving 16 bases between them. From germline, CDR1 is PRHDT and CDR2 FYEKMQ (reference sequence). The CDR3 loop is CASKGPNPGNEQFF. Here the CDR3 DNA reads TGTGCCAGCAAGGGACCCAACCCGGGCAATGAGCAGTTCTTC.

This clonotype showed up just once. This chain links TRBV6-1 with TRBJ1-5; 10 positions agree with TRBD1. Germline values: CDR1 MNHNS, CDR2 SASEGT. The V segment lost 2 bases and the J segment 11 bases; nucleotides outside the gene matches: 9. The CDR3 has 15 residues. Here the CDR3 DNA reads TGTGCCAGCAGTGAACACAGGACAGGGGGTGAGTCCCAGCATTTT. Protein sequence: CASSEHRTGGESQHF.

A few counts support this clonotype. The gene calls are TRBV12-3 or TRBV12-4 and TRBJ1-5; a weak D match, TRBD1 (5 bases). The germline V and J ends were trimmed by 3 bases and 7 bases, with 10 bases remaining between them. The CDR3 sequence is 13 residues long. The CDR3 loop reads CASSFRGTQPQHF. The DNA of the CDR3 is TGTGCCAGCAGTTTTAGGGGTACGCAGCCCCAGCATTTT.

In this sample, this clonotype turned up a few times. The chain carries TRBV4-3 and TRBJ2-7, with 12 bases identical to TRBD1. Germline assignment: CDR1 LGHNA and CDR2 YSLEER. This CDR3 region has 16 residues. V was clipped by 1 base and J by 7 bases; unmatched bases: 8. In nucleotides, the CDR3 is TGCGCCAGCAGCCAAGTCCCGGGACAGGGGGCGCGTGAGCAGTACTTC. This encodes CASSQVPGQGAREQYF.

This chain joins TRBV5-1 and TRBJ2-5; 7 bases are shared with TRBD1. The CDR3 runs 15 residues. Per the germline V gene, CDR1 is SGHRS and CDR2 is YFSETQ. The V gene end was trimmed by 3 bases and the J gene end by 2 bases; junction bases not matched to a gene: 7. The CDR3 DNA reads TGCGCCAGCAGCTCGGGACAGATCGGTCAAGAGACCCAGTACTTC. Translated: CASSSGQIGQETQYF.

This clonotype was seen repeatedly, ten times or more. This chain uses TRBV10-3 with TRBJ1-1, with 8 bases fitting TRBD1. The CDR3 contains 15 residues. V shed 3 bases and J 8 bases; nucleotides not matched to a gene: 11. Germline-derived CDR1 and CDR2 are ENHRY and SYGVKD. In DNA, the CDR3 is TGTGCCATCAGTGATAGAGGAGGCAGGACAGGGGAAGCTTTCTTT. This gives the protein CAISDRGGRTGEAFF.

A few counts support this clonotype. The chain combines TRBV9 with TRBJ2-1; D is unclear. The CDR3 sequence is 15 residues long. Germline CDR1 SGDLS, CDR2 YYNGEE. Trimming stripped 3 bases from V and 5 bases from J, with 15 bases between. As DNA, the CDR3 is TGTGCCAGCAGCGGGTTCCCGATGGTAGACAATGAGCAGTTCTTC. Encoded protein: CASSGFPMVDNEQFF.

The table lists this clonotype with a few counts. This rearrangement joins TRBV6-1 to TRBJ1-5; 9 bases match TRBD1. This CDR3 comprises 15 residues. V lost 6 bases to trimming and J lost 6 bases; unmatched junction nucleotides: 9. Germline V lookup: CDR1 MNHNS, CDR2 SASEGT. The CDR3 region has the DNA TGTGCCAGCAGGGGGACAGGGTTCTACGGTCAGCCCCAGCATTTT. It specifies CASRGTGFYGQPQHF.